The 18 T cell receptor beta chains below all came from one sample that was sequenced in a study of vaccination effects on CD4 cells after COVID-19 (dated by TCRdb to 2021 to 2024). Their antigens remain unidentified. In the ViraFEST assay, PBMC were stimulated with viral peptide pools, and antigen-specific CD4+ T cell clonotypes were then identified by expansion using TCR sequencing. After around 10 days of culture, CD4+ T cells were isolated with the EasySep CD4+ T cell isolation kit. Participants received two doses of either the BNT162b2 or the mRNA-1273 mRNA SARS-CoV-2 vaccine. The library was made by the immunoSEQ multiplex PCR assay. In TCRdb, the immuneACCESS table is reduced to in-frame sequences with V and J assigned. These tables do not hold every clone; where another copy was compared, an unresolved V gene accounts for under half, and the others remain unexplained. This sample has under 85,000 clones in its table, and 60% to 85% of those were observed once. More than 0.85% of the sample comes from the top ten.

Sequences were derived from CD4+ T cells from PBMCs cultured with HCoV-OC43 spike peptides, sampled after COVID-19 vaccination. According to the study, the label for this sample's cell subset or site signals: HCoV-OC43 spike overlapping peptide pool stimulation. These receptors were collected from a human donor who received a COVID-19 vaccine.

The chain is built from TRBV5-6 and TRBJ2-7; 7 bases map to TRBD1. The CDR3 runs to 16 residues. Germline lookup yields CDR1 SGHDT and CDR2 YYEEEE. With V trimmed by 2 bases and J by 3 bases, 11 bases remained unmatched. The CDR3 reads CASSFRGRITNYEQYV. In DNA, the CDR3 is TGTGCCAGCAGCTTTAGGGGGCGGATAACTAACTACGAGCAGTACGTC.

In DNA form, the CDR3 reads TGCGCCAGCAGCCCCATTGGCTCACCCCTCCACTTT. It is translated as CASSPIGSPLHF. This chain joins TRBV10-2 and TRBJ1-6; unclear D gene. Germline CDR1 WSHSY, CDR2 SAAADI. The CDR3 is made up of 12 amino acids. V was clipped by 6 bases and J by 10 bases, with 10 bases between them.

This clone was counted a few times. The chain recombines TRBV6-5 with TRBJ1-1; 7 bases line up with TRBD1. V shed 8 bases, J shed 9 bases, and the junction held 6 bases outside the gene matches. This CDR3 is built from 11 residues. Germline V CDR1 and CDR2: MNHEY, SVGAGI. For the CDR3, the DNA is TGTGCCAGCCGAGTACAGGGGAAAGCTTTCTTT. Residues: CASRVQGKAFF.

The chain uses TRBV18 and TRBJ2-5; 9 nucleotides agree with TRBD2. The CDR3 runs 14 residues. CDR1 is KGHSH and CDR2 is LQKENI in the germline V gene. The V and J ends lost 3 bases and 4 bases, in that order; junction bases with no gene match: 3. The CDR3 reads CASSPPAGGETQYF. In nucleotides, the CDR3 is TGTGCCAGCTCACCGCCAGCGGGGGGAGAGACCCAGTACTTC.

J is TRBJ2-5 and V is TRBV2; 7 nucleotides match TRBD2. The CDR3 covers 13 residues. CDR1 is SNHLY and CDR2 is FYNNEI in the germline V gene. The V gene end was trimmed by 8 bases and the J gene end by 5 bases; junction bases not matched to a gene: 8. The CDR3 sequence: CASHSRAGETQYF. DNA for the CDR3: TGTGCCAGCCATTCTCGAGCGGGGGAGACCCAGTACTTC.

The V gene is TRBV19, the J gene TRBJ1-4; tentative D call: TRBD1 (5 bases). V lost 5 bases and J lost 1, with 14 bases in between. CDR3 size: 16 residues. CDR1 and CDR2 (germline): LNHDA, SQIVND (reference sequence). Here the CDR3 DNA reads TGTGCCAGTAGTCCTCAAGGCAGGGTAACTAATGAAAAACTGTTTTTT. Translated: CASSPQGRVTNEKLFF.

The genes are TRBV18 and TRBJ2-5, with no clear D. CDR1 is KGHSH, CDR2 LQKENI, per germline. This CDR3 has 15 residues. The V gene lost 3 bases and the J gene lost 3 bases, with 14 bases spanning the gap. CDR3 sequence reads: CASSPLSSGKETQYF. The CDR3, as DNA: TGTGCCAGCTCACCCCTTAGTTCTGGGAAAGAGACCCAGTACTTC.

The chain carries TRBV7-9 and TRBJ2-3; D might be TRBD2 (5 bases). Trimming took off 5 bases at V and 6 bases at J, with 18 bases between the two ends. Germline values: CDR1 SEHNR, CDR2 FQNEAQ (reference sequence). The CDR3 covers 15 residues. CDR3 protein: CASSPGLDGGDTQYF. CDR3 in DNA: TGTGCCAGCAGCCCCGGACTTGACGGAGGTGATACGCAGTATTTT.

This clone was seen a few times. This chain uses TRBV19 with TRBJ1-5, with D maybe TRBD1 (5 bases). Germline V CDR1 and CDR2: LNHDA, SQIVND (reference sequence). Trimming removed 1 base at V and 7 bases at J, with 14 bases between. CDR3 length: 15 residues. CDR3 coding DNA: TGTGCCAGTAGTATAGTAAGAGGGGAGGAACAGCCCCAGCATTTT. This sequence encodes CASSIVRGEEQPQHF.

This sequence joins TRBV7-9 and TRBJ2-1; 10 nucleotides line up with TRBD1. CDR1 and CDR2 from the germline V gene are SEHNR and FQNEAQ (reference sequence). V was pared by 5 bases and J by 5 bases, with 3 bases of the junction left unmatched. CDR3 length: 14 residues. The CDR3 loop is CASSPGTGDNEQFF. In DNA, the CDR3 is TGTGCCAGCAGCCCCGGGACAGGGGACAATGAGCAGTTCTTC.

This sequence joins TRBV24-1 and TRBJ2-5; D is perhaps TRBD2 (6 bases). CDR3 length: 15 amino acids. Germline CDR1 is KGHDR and CDR2 is SFDVKD. Trimming cost V 1 base and J 5 bases, with 13 bases left between them. The CDR3 DNA sequence: TGTGCCACCAGTGATTTTGGAGGGGCGGCGGAGACCCAGTACTTC. Its translation is CATSDFGGAAETQYF.

The chain links TRBV5-1 to TRBJ2-5, with TRBD2 matching 8 bases. The CDR3 spans 13 residues. Trimming at V came to 4 bases and at J to 4 bases, leaving 3 bases not matched to a gene. CDR1 is SGHRS and CDR2 is YFSETQ in the germline V gene. The CDR3 DNA is TGCGCCAGCAGCCCCGGGGGGGTAGAGACCCAGTACTTC. As protein: CASSPGGVETQYF.

This chain uses TRBV9 with TRBJ2-5, with 7 bases lining up with TRBD2. The J segment lost 2 bases and the V segment lost 4 bases, leaving 11 bases of the junction unmatched. Germline V lookup: CDR1 SGDLS, CDR2 YYNGEE. The CDR3 covers 16 residues. The chain's CDR3 is CASSPRGAGVQETQYF. The CDR3 region has the DNA TGTGCCAGCAGCCCCCGCGGGGCGGGGGTGCAAGAGACCCAGTACTTC.

The chain uses TRBV5-6 and TRBJ2-7; D possibly corresponds to TRBD2 (5 bases). The CDR3 loop spans 12 amino acids. Germline V lookup: CDR1 SGHDT, CDR2 YYEEEE. Deletions cut 1 base from V and 4 bases from J, with 6 bases between. CDR3 sequence: CASSLSGYEQYV. DNA of the CDR3: TGTGCCAGCAGCTTGAGCGGATACGAGCAGTACGTC.

The gene calls are TRBV3-1 (or the pseudogene TRBV3-2) and TRBJ1-1, with D perhaps TRBD1 (6 bases). With 3 bases removed from V and 1 base from J, the gap between germline ends came to 12 bases. Germline V gives CDR1 LGHDT, CDR2 YNNKEL (reference sequence). The CDR3 is 15 residues long. CDR3 residues: CASSHRAGENTEAFF. The CDR3 coding sequence is TGTGCCAGCAGCCATCGGGCAGGGGAGAACACTGAAGCTTTCTTT.

The genes are TRBV5-6 and TRBJ2-1; 8 nucleotides agree with TRBD2. V trimming: 0 bases; J trimming: 3 bases; junction bases outside the gene matches: 11. Germline CDR1 SGHDT, CDR2 YYEEEE. This CDR3 region has 18 residues. Written as DNA, the CDR3 is TGTGCCAGCAGCTTGGGGGGCTCCGGGACTAGGGGCTACAATGAGCAGTTCTTC. Its protein is CASSLGGSGTRGYNEQFF.

This rearrangement joins TRBV6-5 to TRBJ2-1; D remains ambiguous. CDR1 MNHEY and CDR2 SVGAGI come from the germline V gene. The length of the CDR3 is 13 residues. Trimming shortened V by 8 bases and J by 6 bases, and 14 bases separated the two germline ends. The CDR3 DNA reads as TGTGCCAGCGGGAACCGGTGGGCCAATGAGCAGTTCTTC. As protein: CASGNRWANEQFF.

CDR3 amino acids: CSVKSPGTIYF. The DNA for the CDR3 is TGCAGTGTTAAATCCCCCGGCACCATATATTTT. The chain couples TRBV20-1 to TRBJ1-3; D unclear. This CDR3 spans 11 amino acids. Trimming stripped 7 bases from V and 9 bases from J, with 13 bases between. The germline V gene has CDR1 DFQATT and CDR2 SNEGSKA (reference sequence).